The 21 T cell receptor beta chains below all came from one sample that was sequenced in a study of cytomegalovirus exposure and HLA in healthy donors. It was with 60 Vbeta and 13 Jbeta primers that the PCR ran. Profiled with immunoSEQ multiplex PCR; TCRdb holds only in-frame clones, not every one. Of approximately 100,000 clones in the sample, nearly 80% were seen once. The sequenced sample was PBMCs. These receptor sequences come from a man aged 60-69 years in good health and CMV-seropositive.

The gene calls are TRBV19 and TRBJ2-1, with 10 bases that match TRBD2. The length of the CDR3 is 13 residues. J was trimmed by 8 bases and V by 7 bases; bases with no gene match: 5. CDR1 and CDR2 from the germline V gene are LNHDA and SQIVND (reference sequence). The CDR3 spells CASTAGGLDEQFF. DNA for the CDR3: TGTGCCAGTACAGCGGGGGGGCTAGATGAGCAGTTCTTC.

The chain's CDR3 is CASSLGFEGANGYTF. The CDR3 DNA sequence: TGCGCCAGCAGCTTGGGGTTTGAGGGAGCGAATGGCTACACCTTC. The V and J genes are TRBV5-1 and TRBJ1-2, with D hard to call. Germline CDR1 SGHRS, CDR2 YFSETQ. With 0 bases removed from V and 6 bases from J, the gap between germline ends came to 15 bases. The CDR3 runs to 15 residues.

The V call is TRBV5-1, the J call TRBJ2-2; D unresolved. The CDR3 sequence is 14 residues long. Per germline, CDR1 SGHRS and CDR2 YFSETQ. Deletions cut 0 bases from V and 4 bases from J, with 7 bases between. The CDR3 bases are TGCGCCAGCAGCTTGGAAACGAGCACCGGGGAGCTGTTTTTT. Translation gives CASSLETSTGELFF.

The V call is TRBV28, the J call TRBJ1-5; tentatively, D is TRBD1 (6 bases). Trimming shortened V by 6 bases and J by 0 bases, and 12 bases separated the two germline ends. Germline CDR1 MDHEN, CDR2 SYDVKM. The CDR3 sequence is 15 residues long. The CDR3 loop reads CASRYRAYSNQPQHF. Here the CDR3 DNA reads TGTGCCAGCAGGTACAGGGCGTATAGCAATCAGCCCCAGCATTTT.

V and J are TRBV11-2 and TRBJ1-1, with 10 bases that match TRBD1. The V and J ends lost 5 bases and 8 bases, in that order; junction bases with no gene match: 5. Germline V CDR1 and CDR2: SGHAT, FQNNGV. The CDR3 covers 13 residues. The chain's CDR3 is CASSRDRGREAFF. In nucleotides, the CDR3 is TGTGCCAGCAGCCGGGACAGGGGTAGAGAAGCTTTCTTT.

This chain joins TRBV9 and TRBJ2-3; D may be TRBD2 (5 bases). The V gene's germline CDR1 is SGDLS and CDR2 YYNGEE. The CDR3 sequence is 14 residues long. V lost 3 bases and J lost 6, with 14 bases in between. The CDR3 sequence is CASSAKILGDTQYF. The CDR3 DNA reads as TGTGCCAGCAGCGCGAAGATACTAGGGGATACGCAGTATTTT.

The V gene is TRBV6-1, the J gene TRBJ2-7, with a tentative D call TRBD2 (6 bases). Germline V gives CDR1 MNHNS, CDR2 SASEGT. V was pared by 4 bases and J by 2 bases, with 15 bases between. CDR3 length: 15 amino acids. DNA of the CDR3: TGTGCCAGCAGTGCACCGACTAGAAGTCCCTACGAGCAGTACTTC. Its protein product is CASSAPTRSPYEQYF.

DNA for the CDR3: TGCGCCAGCAGCCATTTTCTAGCGGGGGGGGGCGCAGCCAAAAACATTCAGTACTTC. Amino acids: CASSHFLAGGGAAKNIQYF. The chain uses TRBV4-3 and TRBJ2-4, with 12 bases lining up with TRBD2. The CDR3 consists of 19 residues. Looked up from germline, CDR1 is LGHNA and CDR2 is YSLEER. J was trimmed by 0 bases and V by 3 bases; bases with no gene match: 9.

This clone was counted once. The gene calls are TRBV11-1 and TRBJ2-2; 8 bases match TRBD2. CDR3 length: 14 amino acids. The junction had 3 bases not matched to a gene; V was cut back by 5 bases and J by 4 bases. Germline loops: CDR1 SGHAT, CDR2 FQDESV (reference sequence). CDR3 sequence reads: CASSRGGPTGELFF. The CDR3 DNA sequence: TGTGCCAGCAGCCGGGGGGGGCCCACCGGGGAGCTGTTTTTT.

The chain joins TRBV6-1 to TRBJ2-1; the match to TRBD1 covers 7 bases. The CDR3 is 15 residues long. The germline gives CDR1 MNHNS, CDR2 SASEGT. With 7 bases clipped from V and 1 base from J, the junction kept 7 bases outside the gene matches. The CDR3 loop reads CASTEGQMSYNEQFF. CDR3 nucleotides: TGTGCCAGCACCGAGGGACAGATGTCCTACAATGAGCAGTTCTTC.

This rearrangement joins TRBV6-5 to TRBJ1-5, with a tentative D call TRBD1 (6 bases). Trimming cost V 5 bases and J 2 bases, with 13 bases left between them. This CDR3 is built from 15 residues. The germline V gene has CDR1 MNHEY and CDR2 SVGAGI. The CDR3 DNA follows: TGTGCCAGCAGTCTCCAGGGGCCGGGCAATCAGCCCCAGCATTTT. Translated: CASSLQGPGNQPQHF.

V and J are TRBV18 and TRBJ1-5; 10 nucleotides align to TRBD1. V was clipped by 6 bases and J by 4 bases; unmatched bases: 15. The germline V gene encodes CDR1 KGHSH and CDR2 LQKENI. There are 18 residues in the CDR3. The CDR3 region has the DNA TGTGCCAGCTCCCCTGACAGGGGGCGCGGGAAAGAAAATCAGCCCCAGCATTTT. It translates to CASSPDRGRGKENQPQHF.

The J gene is TRBJ1-2, the V gene TRBV23-1; 12 positions match TRBD1. TRBV23-1 is an ORF; its function is uncertain. The CDR3 spans 16 residues. Trimming at V came to 0 bases and at J to 8 bases, leaving 7 bases not matched to a gene. CDR3 bases: TGCGCCAGCAGTCAATCCCGGGACAGGGGGCCGGGAGGCTACACCTTC. It translates to CASSQSRDRGPGGYTF.

V is TRBV5-5 and J is TRBJ1-1; maybe TRBD1 (5 bases). This CDR3 has 14 residues. Between the trimmed V and J ends, which lost 5 bases and 1 base, there was a span of 12 bases. Germline CDR1 and CDR2: SGHKS and YYEKEE (reference sequence). The CDR3 nucleotides are TGTGCCAGCAGTGGGGCGGGGTGGAACACTGAAGCTTTCTTT. Its protein is CASSGAGWNTEAFF.

The rearrangement uses TRBV6-5 and TRBJ2-7, with D perhaps TRBD2 (5 bases). Germline V CDR1 and CDR2: MNHEY, SVGAGI. Trimming removed 5 bases at V and 4 bases at J, with 12 bases between. This CDR3 is built from 13 residues. CDR3 DNA: TGTGCCAGCAGTATTACGACGGGATACGAGCAGTACTTC. Amino acid sequence: CASSITTGYEQYF.

The rearrangement joins TRBV27 to TRBJ2-3; D not resolved. V was shortened by 3 bases and J by 0 bases, with 7 bases between the two germline ends. The CDR3 extends over 14 amino acids. Germline values: CDR1 MNHEY, CDR2 SMNVEV (reference sequence). The CDR3 loop is CASSFSRSTDTQYF. CDR3 sequence (DNA): TGTGCCAGCAGTTTTTCTAGGAGCACAGATACGCAGTATTTT.

This clone was counted between two and nine times. The rearrangement joins TRBV6-1 to TRBJ2-2; D is perhaps TRBD1 (6 bases). The V gene lost 1 base and the J gene lost 4 bases, with 10 bases spanning the gap. The germline V gene encodes CDR1 MNHNS and CDR2 SASEGT. The CDR3 has 15 residues. DNA of the CDR3: TGTGCCAGCAGTGAAGGAACAGGGACCACCGGGGAGCTGTTTTTT. The encoded protein is CASSEGTGTTGELFF.

The sample holds one count of this clone. This chain links TRBV7-2 with TRBJ2-3; 11 bases fit TRBD2. Germline-derived CDR1 and CDR2 are SGHTA and FQGNSA. V was pared by 4 bases and J by 0 bases, with 3 bases of the junction left unmatched. The CDR3 contains 16 residues. The CDR3 here is CASSSGLAASTDTQYF. The DNA for the CDR3 is TGTGCCAGCAGCTCGGGACTAGCGGCTAGCACAGATACGCAGTATTTT.

The rearrangement links TRBV10-2 to TRBJ2-7, with 9 bases that match TRBD1. This CDR3 has 12 amino acids. Trimming took 9 bases from V and 6 from J; bases not matched to a gene: 6. CDR1 is WSHSY, CDR2 SAAADI, per germline. The CDR3 DNA follows: TGCGCCAGTATTACAGGGGGCGGCGAGCAGTACTTC. Protein: CASITGGGEQYF.

This chain joins TRBV5-1 and TRBJ1-4; no reliable D call. Between the trimmed V and J ends, which lost 0 bases and 7 bases, there was a span of 13 bases. The CDR3 runs to 15 residues. CDR1 SGHRS and CDR2 YFSETQ come from the germline V gene. DNA of the CDR3: TGCGCCAGCAGCTTGGCCGGCACGGGTCGTGAAAAACTGTTTTTT. Residues: CASSLAGTGREKLFF.

The J gene is TRBJ1-5, the V gene TRBV19; 12 bases are a match to TRBD1. The CDR3 totals 17 residues. The germline gives CDR1 LNHDA, CDR2 SQIVND (reference sequence). Trimming removed 5 bases from V and 1 base from J; junction bases left unmatched: 6. CDR3 amino acids: CASSPGTGGASNQPQHF. The CDR3 DNA is TGTGCCAGTAGTCCAGGGACAGGGGGCGCGAGCAATCAGCCCCAGCATTTT.